These T cell receptor gamma chains were read from a single sample in a study of gamma-delta T cells after stem cell transplantation. TCRdb re-processed the RT-PCR reads via CATT. The sample carries some 3,000 gamma-chain clones, roughly 18% recorded once. Input material: gamma-delta T cells. These TCRs come from a human donor. It is not recorded whose cells these are; they may come from a transplant donor. Each CDR3 is given with its conserved first and last residue. Fields, in order: V gene, J gene, CDR3 length, clone size, CDR3 DNA, CDR3 protein. The listing skips clone size in some rows; elsewhere it reads once, few, many or a size class.

>TRGV4|TRGJ1/TRGJ2|12|medium-sized
TGTGCCACCTGGGATAATTATTATAAGAAACTCTTT
CATWDNYYKKLF
>TRGV9|TRGJ1/TRGJ2|11|NA
TGTGCCTTGTGGGAGGTGAATAAGAAACTCTTT
CALWEVNKKLF
>TRGV4|TRGJ1/TRGJ2|10|NA
TGTGCCACCTGGGAGAGTAAGAAACTCTTT
CATWESKKLF
>TRGV3|TRGJ1/TRGJ2|14|NA
TGTGCCACCTGGGTCACGAAATTTTATTATAAGAAACTCTTT
CATWVTKFYYKKLF
>TRGV2|TRGJP2|13|NA
TGTGCCACCTGGGACGAGAGTGATTGGATCAAGACGTTT
CATWDESDWIKTF
>TRGV9|TRGJ1/TRGJ2|13|medium-sized
TGTGCCTTGTGGGAGGTGCAAGGCTATAAGAAACTCTTT
CALWEVQGYKKLF
>TRGV8|TRGJP2|14|NA
TGTGCCACCTGGGATAAGAGTAGTGATTGGACCAAGACGTTT
CATWDKSSDWTKTF
>TRGV4|TRGJ1/TRGJ2|12|few
TGTGCCACCTGGGATGGGTACTTTAAGAAACTCTTT
CATWDGYFKKLF
>TRGV8|TRGJ1/TRGJ2|12|NA
TGTGCCACCTGGGATAGAATTGGGAAGAAACTCTTT
CATWDRIGKKLF
>TRGV8|TRGJ1/TRGJ2|13|medium-sized
TGTGCCACCTGGGATAAGGGATATTATAAGAAACTCTTT
CATWDKGYYKKLF
>TRGV4|TRGJ1/TRGJ2|14|NA
TGTGCCACCTGGGATGGCCTAAACCATTATAAGAAACTCTTT
CATWDGLNHYKKLF
>TRGV8|TRGJP2|14|NA
TGTGCCACCTGGGATAGTTCGAGTGATTGGATCAAGACGTTT
CATWDSSSDWIKTF
>TRGV4|TRGJ1/TRGJ2|17|few
TGTGCCACCTGGGACCAACCCCGGGCTGCGTTTAATTATAAGAAACTCTTT
CATWDQPRAAFNYKKLF
>TRGV4|TRGJ1/TRGJ2|12|few
TGTGCCACCGGGGCCTATTATTATAAGAAACTCTTT
CATGAYYYKKLF
>TRGV8|TRGJ1/TRGJ2|11|NA
TGTGCCACCTGGGATTCAGTGGAGAAACTCTTT
CATWDSVEKLF
>TRGV4|TRGJ1/TRGJ2|13|few
TGTGCCACCTGGGATGGTCCTTCCGGAGGGAAACTCTTT
CATWDGPSGGKLF
>TRGV2|TRGJ1/TRGJ2|12|NA
TGTGCCACCTGGGACGGGTTTGATAAGAAACTCTTT
CATWDGFDKKLF
>TRGV4|TRGJ1/TRGJ2|13|NA
TGTGCCACCTGGGATCGGGCTTATTATAAGAAACTCTTT
CATWDRAYYKKLF
>TRGV2|TRGJ1/TRGJ2|13|NA
TGTGCCACCTGGGACGGGCCGCATTATAAGAAACTCTTT
CATWDGPHYKKLF
>TRGV4|TRGJ1/TRGJ2|13|NA
TGTGCCACCTGGGATGGTGAATATTATAAGAAACTCTTT
CATWDGEYYKKLF
>TRGV4|TRGJ1/TRGJ2|11|few
TGTGCCACCTGGGATGGGTTTGGGAAACTCTTT
CATWDGFGKLF
>TRGV8|TRGJ1/TRGJ2|13|few
TGTGCCACCTGGGATCGCGATTATTATAAGAAACTCTTT
CATWDRDYYKKLF
>TRGV9|TRGJ1/TRGJ2|13|medium-sized
TGTGCCTTGTGGGAGGCGTCATATTATAAGAAACTCTTT
CALWEASYYKKLF
>TRGV8|TRGJ1/TRGJ2|10|NA
TGTGCCACCTGGGATGAACAGAAACTCTTT
CATWDEQKLF
>TRGV2|TRGJ1/TRGJ2|13|NA
TGTGCCACCTGGGACGGGCTCTCCGAAGAGAAACTCTTT
CATWDGLSEEKLF
>TRGV2|TRGJ1/TRGJ2|14|few
TGTGCCACCTGGGACGGGCCCAACTATTATAAGAAACTCTTT
CATWDGPNYYKKLF
>TRGV4|TRGJ1/TRGJ2|12|NA
TGTGCCACCTGGGATGGGCTCCATAAGAAACTCTTT
CATWDGLHKKLF
>TRGV2|TRGJ1/TRGJ2|10|NA
TGTGCCACCTGGGAGGGAAAGAAACTCTTT
CATWEGKKLF